This record concerns one T cell receptor (beta chain) sequence. This sample is part of a study of blood T cell repertoires in COVID-19. Study-level background: Sources were T cells, B-cell-depleted T cells, or PBMCs; the material itself was cDNA or gDNA.

With 0 bases removed from V and 2 bases from J, the gap between germline ends came to 17 bases. There are 19 residues in the CDR3. CDR1 is MGHRA and CDR2 is YSYEKL in the germline V gene. How the authors handled the data: Reference gene primers were amplified, and this amplification served to estimate nucleated cell counts. Assay used: immunoSEQ multiplex PCR; TCRdb lists only in-frame clones, some missing. The V and J calls and clone size come from that table; D and trimming were worked out from the DNA. The table has 140,000 or so clones, about four fifths seen once. Sequencing was done on a sample of peripheral blood. The chain carries TRBV4-1 and TRBJ1-6; weak D call: TRBD1 (5 bases). This clonotype originated in a human donor in a cohort sampled during active COVID-19. CDR3 in DNA: TGCGCCAGCAGCCAAGACGGCGGTCAGGGTTTCCCCTATAATTCACCCCTCCACTTT. Its translation: CASSQDGGQGFPYNSPLHF.